This TCR beta chain is from a study of a mutant IDH1 vaccine in newly diagnosed glioma. Time point: week 47, end of study. The study gave 300 ug of mutant IDH1 20-mer peptide per vaccine dose, with topical imiquimod. Sequenced by immunoSEQ multiplex PCR; TCRdb stores in-frame clones only, minus some. The sample contains tens of thousands of clones, 75% of which appear only once. A note on this clone: Its antigen is unknown.

The receptor was isolated from a middle-aged man with glioma. Sequences were derived from PBMCs, sampled from a glioma patient whose treatment included an IDH1 peptide vaccine.

CDR3 coding DNA: TGTGCCAGCAGCTCACGGGGAGGGAAAGGAGAAAAACTGTTTTTT. Translated, it gives CASSSRGGKGEKLFF. This chain connects TRBV7-3 to TRBJ1-4; D unresolved. CDR3 length: 15 residues. Germline V gene data show CDR1 as SGHTA and CDR2 as FQGTGA. Trimming left V 4 bases short and J 8 bases short, with 17 bases between.